Here is one T cell receptor beta chain with its context. Its cognate antigen is unknown. The data belong to a study of OX40 agonist ivuxolimab in advanced cancers. Study information: Three partial responders included one hepatocellular carcinoma patient and two cutaneous melanoma patients. Regarding the study as a whole: Researchers did not establish what antigens the expanded peripheral T cells target.

Assay: immunoSEQ multiplex PCR; the TCRdb copy retains only in-frame clones and omits some. Here the sample spans over 65,000 clones, 75% to 90% being singletons. V was pared by 0 bases and J by 11 bases, with 13 bases between. The CDR3 sequence is 13 residues long. The germline gives CDR1 LGHNA, CDR2 YSLEER. The TCR comes from an adult with an advanced solid tumor such as melanoma, head and neck, liver or kidney cancer. V is TRBV4-3 and J is TRBJ1-2, with D possibly being TRBD1 (5 bases). The sample consisted of CD4+ or CD8+ T cells sorted from blood, taken in a trial of the OX40 agonist ivuxolimab. The CDR3 DNA reads as TGCGCCAGCAGCCAAGAGAATACAGGCCAATACACCTTC. Translation: CASSQENTGQYTF.